Here is one TCR beta chain with its context. Its specificity is unknown. V was shortened by 8 bases and J by 6 bases, with 22 bases between the two germline ends. CDR1 is MGHDK, CDR2 SYGVNS, per germline. The length of the CDR3 is 15 residues. It was autoimmune disease history or systemic immunosuppression that excluded patients. These data belong to a study of OX40 agonist ivuxolimab in advanced cancers. Looking at the study overall: Three patients got partial responses; one had hepatocellular carcinoma and two had cutaneous melanoma. Study conclusions and caveats: The CD4+ and CD8+ T cells in the blood had expanded clonally by week 6 at 0.1 to 3.0 mg/kg. Normalized expansion of T-cell clones was also low for some nonresponders.

Libraries were prepared by immunoSEQ multiplex PCR; TCRdb keeps only in-frame clonotypes and omits some of them. The data hold nearly 50,000 clones, with around nine tenths observed a single time. The sequences come from CD4+ or CD8+ T cells sorted from blood, collected in a trial of the OX40 agonist ivuxolimab. The chain combines TRBV25-1 with TRBJ1-2; tentatively, D is TRBD1 (5 bases). The source of this sequence is an adult with an advanced solid tumor such as melanoma, head and neck, liver or kidney cancer. For the CDR3, the DNA is TGTGCCAGCGGTTATGACGGGGCCCCGATCGATGGCTACACCTTC. Its translation is CASGYDGAPIDGYTF.